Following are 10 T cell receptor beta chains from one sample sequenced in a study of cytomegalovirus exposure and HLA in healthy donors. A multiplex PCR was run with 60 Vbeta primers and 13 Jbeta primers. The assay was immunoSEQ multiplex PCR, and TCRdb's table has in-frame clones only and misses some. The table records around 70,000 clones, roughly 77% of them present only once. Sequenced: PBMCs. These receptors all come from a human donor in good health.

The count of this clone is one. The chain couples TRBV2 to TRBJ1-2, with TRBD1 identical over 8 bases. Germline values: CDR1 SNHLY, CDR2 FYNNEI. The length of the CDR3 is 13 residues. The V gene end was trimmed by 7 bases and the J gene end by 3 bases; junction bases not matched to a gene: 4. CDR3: CASIKDRDYGYTF. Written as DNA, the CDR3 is TGTGCCAGCATTAAGGACAGGGACTATGGCTACACCTTC.

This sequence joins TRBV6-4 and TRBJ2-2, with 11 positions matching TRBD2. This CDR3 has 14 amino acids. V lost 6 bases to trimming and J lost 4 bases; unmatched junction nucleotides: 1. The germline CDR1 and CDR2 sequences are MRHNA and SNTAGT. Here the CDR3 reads CASRGTSGTGELFF. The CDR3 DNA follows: TGTGCCAGCAGGGGGACTAGCGGCACCGGGGAGCTGTTTTTT.

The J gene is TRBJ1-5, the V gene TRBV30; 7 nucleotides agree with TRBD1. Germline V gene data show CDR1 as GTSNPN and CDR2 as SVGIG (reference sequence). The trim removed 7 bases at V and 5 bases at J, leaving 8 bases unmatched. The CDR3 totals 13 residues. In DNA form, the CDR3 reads TGTGCCTATGATAGAGGGGGCGATCAGCCCCAGCATTTT. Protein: CAYDRGGDQPQHF.

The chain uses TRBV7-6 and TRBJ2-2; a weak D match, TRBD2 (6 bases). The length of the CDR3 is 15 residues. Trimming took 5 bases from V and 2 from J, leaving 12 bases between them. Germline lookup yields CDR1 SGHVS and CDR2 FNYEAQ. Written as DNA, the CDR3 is TGTGCCAGCAGCCAGCTGGGGGGAAACACCGGGGAGCTGTTTTTT. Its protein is CASSQLGGNTGELFF.

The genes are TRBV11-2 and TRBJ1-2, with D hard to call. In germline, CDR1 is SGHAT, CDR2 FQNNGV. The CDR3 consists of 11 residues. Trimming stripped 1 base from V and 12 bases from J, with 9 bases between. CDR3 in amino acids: CASSLGGRDTF. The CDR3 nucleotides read TGTGCCAGCAGCTTAGGAGGGAGAGACACCTTC.

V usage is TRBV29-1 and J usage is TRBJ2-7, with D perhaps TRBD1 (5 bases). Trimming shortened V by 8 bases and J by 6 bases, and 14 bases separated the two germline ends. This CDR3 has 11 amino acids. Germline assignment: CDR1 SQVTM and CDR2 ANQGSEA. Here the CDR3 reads CSCQQGSEQYF. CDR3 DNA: TGCAGCTGCCAGCAGGGCTCCGAGCAGTACTTC.

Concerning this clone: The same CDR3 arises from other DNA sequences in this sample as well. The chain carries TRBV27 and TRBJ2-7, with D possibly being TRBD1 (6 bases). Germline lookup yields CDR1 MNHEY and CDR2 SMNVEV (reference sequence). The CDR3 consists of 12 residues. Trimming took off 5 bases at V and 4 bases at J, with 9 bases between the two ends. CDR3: CASSLTGYEQYF. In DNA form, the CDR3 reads TGTGCCAGCAGTCTCACAGGGTACGAGCAGTACTTC.

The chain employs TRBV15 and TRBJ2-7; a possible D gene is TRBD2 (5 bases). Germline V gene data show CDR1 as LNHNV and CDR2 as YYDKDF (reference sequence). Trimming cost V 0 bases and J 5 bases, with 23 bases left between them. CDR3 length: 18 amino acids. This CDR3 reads CATSRDLRKRAVKNEQYF. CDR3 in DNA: TGTGCCACCAGCAGAGATCTGAGGAAGAGGGCGGTTAAAAACGAGCAGTACTTC.

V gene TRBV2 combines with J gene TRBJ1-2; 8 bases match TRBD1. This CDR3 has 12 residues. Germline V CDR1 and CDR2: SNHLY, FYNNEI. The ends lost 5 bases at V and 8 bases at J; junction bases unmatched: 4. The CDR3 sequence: CASSPTGEGYTF. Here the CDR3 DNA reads TGTGCCAGCAGTCCGACAGGGGAAGGCTACACCTTC.

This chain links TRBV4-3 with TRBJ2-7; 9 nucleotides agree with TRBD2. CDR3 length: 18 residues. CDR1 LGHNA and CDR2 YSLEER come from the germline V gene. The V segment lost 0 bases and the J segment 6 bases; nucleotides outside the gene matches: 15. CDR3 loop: CASSQEGGAGGAGVEQYF. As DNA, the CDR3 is TGCGCCAGCAGCCAAGAGGGGGGAGCGGGGGGAGCTGGGGTCGAGCAGTACTTC.